The 17 T cell receptor beta chains reported below all come from one sample, sequenced in a study of control samples from healthy donors and cancer patients. The data were produced by immunoSEQ multiplex PCR, yet TCRdb's version contains in-frame clones alone and is incomplete. The sample lists 90,000 or so clones; about 81% were seen once. The sample comprised PBMCs. The source is a man aged 65 to 85 with lung cancer.

CDR3: CASSQAGGSTGELFF. DNA of the CDR3: TGTGCCAGCAGCCAAGCAGGGGGAAGCACCGGGGAGCTGTTTTTT. The rearrangement uses TRBV4-2 and TRBJ2-2, with 7 bases matching TRBD1. J lost 4 bases, V lost 1 base, and 3 bases had no gene match. CDR3 length: 15 amino acids. Germline loops: CDR1 LGHNA, CDR2 YNFKEQ.

J is TRBJ2-3 and V is TRBV4-3; D is possibly TRBD1 or TRBD2 (6 bases each). Trimming removed 1 base at V and 1 base at J, with 12 bases between. Germline CDR1 reads LGHNA; CDR2 reads YSLEER. The CDR3 loop spans 16 amino acids. The CDR3: CASSQGVRGRTDTQYF. The CDR3 nucleotides read TGCGCCAGCAGCCAAGGGGTACGGGGGCGCACAGATACGCAGTATTTT.

The rearrangement uses TRBV9 and TRBJ2-7, with D possibly TRBD1 on 5 matching bases. The V and J ends lost 0 bases and 1 base respectively, with 20 bases between them. CDR1 is SGDLS and CDR2 is YYNGEE in the germline V gene. The CDR3 is made up of 18 amino acids. The CDR3 reads CASSVGTSGRVTSYEQYF. CDR3 in DNA: TGTGCCAGCAGCGTAGGGACCTCAGGCAGGGTCACGTCCTACGAGCAGTACTTC.

The chain uses TRBV30 and TRBJ2-2; unclear D gene. The CDR3 loop spans 12 amino acids. Per germline, CDR1 GTSNPN and CDR2 SVGIG (reference sequence). The V end lost 5 bases, the J end lost 6 bases, and 10 bases lay between the germline ends. CDR3 in amino acids: CAWAAGPGELFF. As DNA, the CDR3 is TGTGCCTGGGCCGCTGGGCCCGGGGAGCTGTTTTTT.

The chain has TRBV5-6 and TRBJ2-3, with TRBD2 matching 8 bases. Germline V gene data show CDR1 as SGHDT and CDR2 as YYEEEE. V trimming: 1 base; J trimming: 1 base; junction bases outside the gene matches: 5. CDR3 length: 16 residues. CDR3 region: CASSLSGGPGTDTQYF. The CDR3 nucleotides are TGTGCCAGCAGCTTGAGCGGGGGTCCGGGCACAGATACGCAGTATTTT.

The V and J genes are TRBV19 and TRBJ2-7; maybe TRBD1 (8 bases). This CDR3 is built from 17 residues. Germline V lookup: CDR1 LNHDA, CDR2 SQIVND (reference sequence). V was clipped by 5 bases and J by 3 bases, with 23 bases between them. Here the CDR3 reads CASSPTGIQGGYYEQYF. For the CDR3, the DNA is TGTGCCAGTAGTCCGACCGGAATACAGGGGGGGTACTACGAGCAGTACTTC. Full variable domain (remainder filled in from reference TRBV19 and TRBJ2-7): DGGITQSPKYLFRKEGQNVTLSCEQNLNHDAMYWYRQDPGQGLRLIYYSQIVNDFQKGDIAEGYSVSREKKESFPLTVTSAQKNPTAFYLCASSPTGIQGGYYEQYFGPGTRLTVT.

The chain uses TRBV2 and TRBJ2-3; D unresolved. The CDR3 spans 11 residues. Trimming pared 4 bases from V and 6 bases from J, leaving 5 bases between. In germline, CDR1 is SNHLY, CDR2 FYNNEI. The CDR3 bases are TGTGCCAGCAGTGTGTCGGATACGCAGTATTTT. It specifies CASSVSDTQYF.

The chain recombines TRBV7-3 with TRBJ2-2; D assignment may be TRBD1 or TRBD2 (5 bases each). This CDR3 is 15 amino acids long. V gave up 5 bases and J gave up 2 bases, with 12 bases separating them. Germline CDR1 reads SGHTA; CDR2 reads FQGTGA. The CDR3 reads CASSRDGRNTGELFF. The CDR3 region has the DNA TGTGCCAGCAGCCGGGACGGTAGAAACACCGGGGAGCTGTTTTTT.

This chain links TRBV3-1 (or the pseudogene TRBV3-2) with TRBJ1-1; 8 bases fit TRBD1. CDR1 and CDR2 from the germline V gene are LGHDT and YNNKEL (reference sequence). This CDR3 has 16 amino acids. J lost 4 bases, V lost 1 base, and 8 bases had no gene match. The CDR3 sequence: CASSQVEGQGGTEAFF. CDR3 nucleotide sequence: TGTGCCAGCAGCCAAGTAGAAGGACAGGGAGGCACTGAAGCTTTCTTT.

The chain uses TRBV6-4 and TRBJ2-2, with 7 positions matching TRBD2. The CDR3 totals 14 residues. The V gene's germline CDR1 is MRHNA and CDR2 SNTAGT. J gave up 2 bases and V 6 bases, and 3 bases lay outside the gene matches. The CDR3: CASRAGSNTGELFF. The CDR3 nucleotides are TGTGCCAGCAGAGCGGGGAGTAACACCGGGGAGCTGTTTTTT.

The table lists this clone with a few counts. The rearrangement uses TRBV30 and TRBJ1-1; possible D gene TRBD1, 5 bases. The CDR3 consists of 12 residues. CDR1 is GTSNPN, CDR2 SVGIG, per germline (reference sequence). The ends were cut back, 2 bases at V and 5 bases at J, with 9 bases in the middle. The CDR3 loop reads CAWSPRVTEAFF. CDR3 DNA: TGTGCCTGGAGTCCCAGGGTTACTGAAGCTTTCTTT.

The chain joins TRBV6-1 to TRBJ1-2; D is ambiguous. The V end lost 2 bases, the J end lost 4 bases, and 5 bases lay between the germline ends. CDR3 length equals 12 residues. Germline CDR1 and CDR2: MNHNS and SASEGT. CDR3 loop: CASSEIAYGYTF. In DNA, the CDR3 is TGTGCCAGCAGTGAAATAGCCTATGGCTACACCTTC.

This clone has just a few counts. The chain uses TRBV7-2 and TRBJ2-5; 9 bases line up with TRBD2. This CDR3 is 15 amino acids long. V shed 4 bases, J shed 4 bases, and the junction held 7 bases outside the gene matches. Per the germline V gene, CDR1 is SGHTA and CDR2 is FQGNSA. CDR3 DNA: TGTGCCAGCAGCTCAGCGGGGGGTGGCGCAGAGACCCAGTACTTC. It specifies CASSSAGGGAETQYF.

CDR3 coding DNA: TGTGCCAGCAGCCAAGCAGGTAGCGGGGTAAAAGAGACCCAGTACTTC. Its protein product is CASSQAGSGVKETQYF. The rearrangement uses TRBV5-6 and TRBJ2-5, with 8 bases that match TRBD2. The CDR3 spans 16 residues. Germline V CDR1 and CDR2: SGHDT, YYEEEE. Germline trimming cut 4 bases from V and 3 bases from J; bases unmatched to any gene: 11.

This chain joins TRBV29-1 and TRBJ1-2, with TRBD1 identical over 9 bases. The CDR3 is 13 residues long. The J segment lost 7 bases and the V segment lost 6 bases, leaving 9 bases of the junction unmatched. Germline CDR1 reads SQVTM; CDR2 reads ANQGSEA. CDR3 coding DNA: TGCAGCGTGGATCCGGGACAGGGCACTGGCTACACCTTC. Its translation: CSVDPGQGTGYTF.

In DNA form, the CDR3 reads TGTGCCAGCAGCCAAGCCTTAGCGGGGGGCACAGATACGCAGTATTTT. The encoded protein is CASSQALAGGTDTQYF. The chain combines TRBV3-1 (or the pseudogene TRBV3-2) with TRBJ2-3, with 9 bases identical to TRBD2. The CDR3 totals 16 residues. CDR1 and CDR2 (germline): LGHDT, YNNKEL (reference sequence). Unmatched junction bases numbered 3, after V lost 1 base and J lost 1 base.

The genes are TRBV19 and TRBJ1-5; 7 nucleotides agree with TRBD1. Trimming took 0 bases from V and 3 from J; bases not matched to a gene: 8. Germline V gene sequence: CDR1 LNHDA, CDR2 SQIVND (reference sequence). The CDR3 covers 17 residues. CDR3 coding DNA: TGTGCCAGTAGTATAGATCCGAGGACAGGCCCCAATCAGCCCCAGCATTTT. This codes for CASSIDPRTGPNQPQHF.